What follows are 2 T cell receptor beta chains derived from one specimen sequenced in a study of CD8 T cells in Susac syndrome. With random hexamers, about 0.45 to 1 ug RNA was reverse transcribed. TCRdb itself ran the immunoSEQ multiplex PCR reads through MiXCR, one entry per CDR3 protein. The sample has roughly 200,000 distinct CDR3 sequences, approximately 95% seen once. Sequencing used CD4+ T cells from PBMCs. These receptors all stem from a human donor in good health.

This rearrangement joins TRBV20-1 to TRBJ2-3; TRBD2 matches at 11 bases. The V gene's germline CDR1 is DFQATT and CDR2 SNEGSKA (reference sequence). The junction had 11 bases not matched to a gene; V was cut back by 6 bases and J by 3 bases. This CDR3 region has 16 residues. As DNA, the CDR3 is TGCAGTGCCCTACTAGCGGGAGCTGAGTTAACAGATACGCAGTATTTT. Its protein product is CSALLAGAELTDTQYF.

The chain couples TRBV15 to TRBJ2-5; a weak D match, TRBD1 (6 bases). This CDR3 is 15 amino acids long. Germline CDR1 reads LNHNV; CDR2 reads YYDKDF (reference sequence). V was cut by 1 base and J by 4 bases, with 13 bases left in between. CDR3 loop: CATSRGGGFTETQYF. CDR3 coding DNA: TGTGCCACCAGCAGAGGAGGGGGTTTTACAGAGACCCAGTACTTC.